The 24 T cell receptor beta chains in this list originate from one sample, sequenced in a study of human T cells and chemical hapten exposure. MiXCR was run by TCRdb on the RACE reads, yielding one entry per CDR3 protein. The sample shows 100,000 to 150,000 distinct CDR3 sequences, approximately 15% of them seen only once. Time point in this sample: pre-sensitization, week 0. Treatment reported: therapeutic diphenylcyclopropenone sensitization with weekly scalp DPC. The sample consisted of whole blood, taken in connection with sensitization to the hapten diphenylcyclopropenone (DPC). These TCRs come from a woman aged 18-29 years with alopecia areata. Some clones in this sample may be carry-over from other donors' samples.

This clonotype was observed a handful of times. The rearrangement joins TRBV7-8 to TRBJ2-5; D call uncertain. V lost 7 bases and J 4 bases, leaving 13 bases between the germline ends. This CDR3 contains 13 residues. The germline gives CDR1 SGHVS, CDR2 FQNEAQ. CDR3 nucleotides: TGTGCCAGCAAGCGTAAGGCTGCAGAGACCCAGTACTTC. Protein sequence: CASKRKAAETQYF. The whole variable domain, remainder taken from reference TRBV7-8 and TRBJ2-5, is GAGVSQSPRYKVAKRGQDVALRCDPISGHVSLFWYQQALGQGPEFLTYFQNEAQLDKSGLPSDRFFAERPEGSVSTLKIQRTQQEDSAVYLCASKRKAAETQYFGPGTRLLVL.

The chain recombines TRBV6-5 with TRBJ2-7; D may match TRBD1 or TRBD2 (6 bases each). The CDR3 has 15 amino acids. Germline loops: CDR1 MNHEY, CDR2 SVGAGI. V dropped 6 bases and J dropped 2 bases, with 17 bases sitting between them. The CDR3 coding sequence is TGTGCCAGCAGCCTGAGGAGGGACACGGCCTACGAGCAGTACTTC. Translation: CASSLRRDTAYEQYF.

This clonotype was detected a few times. CDR3 protein: CSVETNTDTQYF. As DNA, the CDR3 is TGCAGCGTTGAAACCAATACAGATACGCAGTATTTT. The V and J genes are TRBV29-1 and TRBJ2-3; no firm D call. The CDR3 consists of 12 residues. V dropped 2 bases and J dropped 3 bases, with 6 bases sitting between them. Looked up from germline, CDR1 is SQVTM and CDR2 is ANQGSEA.

V usage is TRBV6-5 and J usage is TRBJ1-5; D ambiguous. The CDR3 has 13 amino acids. Trimming took 5 bases from V and 5 from J, leaving 10 bases between them. Germline V lookup: CDR1 MNHEY, CDR2 SVGAGI. This CDR3 reads CASSRHRDQPQHF. In nucleotides, the CDR3 is TGTGCCAGCAGTCGCCATAGGGATCAGCCCCAGCATTTT.

The chain couples TRBV7-9 to TRBJ2-3, with TRBD1 matching 11 bases. Germline CDR1 is SEHNR and CDR2 is FQNEAQ (reference sequence). Trimming removed 5 bases from V and 0 bases from J; junction bases left unmatched: 4. This CDR3 has 16 amino acids. The CDR3, as DNA: TGTGCCAGCAGCGGACAGGGGGCGCGGAGCACAGATACGCAGTATTTT. This gives the protein CASSGQGARSTDTQYF.

A remark on this clonotype: Germline and junction disagree at one end, which may indicate a read error. The V gene is TRBV7-2, the J gene TRBJ2-2; 13 bases match TRBD2. The CDR3 spans 16 residues. The germline gives CDR1 SGHTA, CDR2 FQGNSA. In nucleotides, the CDR3 is TGTGCCGGCAGACTAGCGGGGGGCCTCAACACCGGGGAGCTGTTTTTT. Its translation: CAGRLAGGLNTGELFF.

This clonotype was observed at least ten times. The V and J genes are TRBV5-6 and TRBJ2-7; 8 bases map to TRBD1. The ends lost 0 bases at V and 4 bases at J; junction bases unmatched: 6. Germline values: CDR1 SGHDT, CDR2 YYEEEE. The CDR3 length is 15 residues. The CDR3 sequence is CASSLDRGKGYEQYF. For the CDR3, the DNA is TGTGCCAGCAGCTTGGACAGGGGGAAGGGGTACGAGCAGTACTTC.

The chain carries TRBV27 and TRBJ2-7, with 10 bases lining up with TRBD1. V trimming: 3 bases; J trimming: 1 base; junction bases outside the gene matches: 3. Germline CDR1 MNHEY, CDR2 SMNVEV (reference sequence). This CDR3 comprises 15 residues. CDR3 nucleotide sequence: TGTGCCAGCAGTTTCTCGGGACAGGGGTCCTACGAGCAGTACTTC. Protein: CASSFSGQGSYEQYF.

This clonotype was seen repeatedly, ten times or more. The chain is built from TRBV9 and TRBJ1-1, with 7 bases lining up with TRBD1. V dropped 3 bases and J dropped 1; count of bases not matched to a gene: 6. CDR1 is SGDLS and CDR2 is YYNGEE in the germline V gene. The CDR3 sequence is 15 residues long. CDR3 in DNA: TGTGCCAGCAGCGCGACGACAGGGAAGAACACTGAAGCTTTCTTT. This sequence encodes CASSATTGKNTEAFF.

The rearrangement links TRBV7-8 to TRBJ2-3; D possibly uses TRBD1 or TRBD2 (6 bases each). Trimming removed 3 bases at V and 3 bases at J, with 13 bases between. The CDR3 is 15 amino acids. Germline CDR1 reads SGHVS; CDR2 reads FQNEAQ. As DNA, the CDR3 is TGTGCCAGCAGCTTTTACGGGGGCCGAACAGATACGCAGTATTTT. The encoded protein is CASSFYGGRTDTQYF.

In this sample, this clonotype turned up a few times. V usage is TRBV6-2 or TRBV6-3 and J usage is TRBJ1-5; the match to TRBD1 covers 10 bases. The V segment lost 6 bases and the J segment 1 base; nucleotides outside the gene matches: 3. The CDR3 runs to 15 residues. In germline, CDR1 is MNHEY, CDR2 SVGEGT. CDR3 nucleotides: TGTGCCAGCAGGACAGGGGGCCTCAGCAATCAGCCCCAGCATTTT. This gives the protein CASRTGGLSNQPQHF.

This chain joins TRBV29-1 and TRBJ2-5; D unresolved. Trimming took off 4 bases at V and 10 bases at J, with 16 bases between the two ends. Germline V CDR1 and CDR2: SQVTM, ANQGSEA. The CDR3 spans 12 residues. This chain's CDR3 is CSVAARSVIQYF. DNA for the CDR3: TGCAGCGTTGCGGCTCGGTCCGTAATCCAGTACTTC.

The chain recombines TRBV3-1 with TRBJ2-7; D unresolved. Between the trimmed V and J ends, which lost 4 bases and 5 bases, there was a span of 15 bases. The germline V gene encodes CDR1 LGHDT and CDR2 YNNKEL (reference sequence). The CDR3 runs 14 residues. The CDR3 region is CASSLVYPPDEQYF. The DNA of the CDR3 is TGTGCCAGCAGCCTTGTGTACCCCCCCGACGAGCAGTACTTC.

This chain uses TRBV3-1 with TRBJ2-7, with D perhaps matching TRBD1 or TRBD2 (6 bases each). Deletions cut 5 bases from V and 6 bases from J, with 11 bases between. The CDR3 has 12 residues. Germline CDR1 and CDR2: LGHDT and YNNKEL (reference sequence). The CDR3 here is CASSAQGGEQYF. The CDR3 DNA is TGTGCCAGCAGCGCACAGGGAGGCGAGCAGTACTTC.

This clonotype was detected only a few times. The genes are TRBV12-3 or TRBV12-4 and TRBJ2-3; D uncertain. V lost 5 bases to trimming and J lost 0 bases, with 12 bases between them. The CDR3 contains 15 residues. CDR3 DNA sequence: TGTGCCAGCAGTGCGGACGGTACTAGCACAGATACGCAGTATTTT. Translation: CASSADGTSTDTQYF.

At least ten counts were recorded for this clonotype. The rearrangement joins TRBV20-1 to TRBJ1-4; no reliable D call. V was trimmed by 3 bases and J by 3 bases, leaving 17 bases between them. CDR3 length equals 16 residues. CDR1 and CDR2 from the germline V gene are DFQATT and SNEGSKA (reference sequence). The DNA for the CDR3 is TGCAGTGCTAGTCGATCTCCTGGGGTGGCTAATGAAAAACTGTTTTTT. It translates to CSASRSPGVANEKLFF.

This clonotype has more than one count but fewer than ten. This chain uses TRBV6-2 or TRBV6-3 with TRBJ1-1; weak D call: TRBD1 (5 bases). Trimming took off 0 bases at V and 5 bases at J, with 7 bases between the two ends. Germline assignment: CDR1 MNHEY and CDR2 SVGEGT. CDR3 size: 13 residues. The CDR3 spells CASSYSGETEAFF. CDR3 bases: TGTGCCAGCAGTTACTCGGGGGAAACTGAAGCTTTCTTT.

Ten or more counts support this clonotype. The V gene is TRBV6-1, the J gene TRBJ2-6; D may be TRBD1 or TRBD2 (6 bases each). CDR1 MNHNS and CDR2 SASEGT come from the germline V gene. V was shortened by 6 bases and J by 3 bases, with 12 bases between the two germline ends. This CDR3 comprises 15 residues. Here the CDR3 reads CASRRGADGANVLTF. The DNA for the CDR3 is TGTGCCAGCAGGAGGGGGGCGGATGGGGCCAACGTCCTGACTTTC.

In this sample, this clonotype turned up a few times. The V call is TRBV7-9, the J call TRBJ1-5, with 10 nucleotides matching TRBD1. This CDR3 comprises 18 residues. The V and J ends lost 7 bases and 0 bases, in that order; junction bases with no gene match: 12. Germline CDR1 SEHNR, CDR2 FQNEAQ (reference sequence). CDR3 amino acids: CASTKGTGAPISNQPQHF. The CDR3, as DNA: TGTGCCAGCACTAAGGGGACAGGGGCCCCCATTAGCAATCAGCCCCAGCATTTT.

The V and J genes are TRBV20-1 and TRBJ1-6; D unresolved. Germline V gives CDR1 DFQATT, CDR2 SNEGSKA (reference sequence). The CDR3 contains 16 residues. V lost 7 bases, J lost 1 base, and 17 bases lay in between. The DNA for the CDR3 is TGCAGTGTTCCGAGGGCTTTGGGATCCTATAATTCACCCCTCCACTTT. Amino acids: CSVPRALGSYNSPLHF.

This clonotype was counted ten times or more. V gene TRBV11-2 combines with J gene TRBJ1-4, with D tentatively TRBD1 (5 bases). The germline CDR1 and CDR2 sequences are SGHAT and FQNNGV. The CDR3 has 14 amino acids. With 3 bases removed from V and 8 bases from J, the gap between germline ends came to 13 bases. The CDR3 spells CASSLGQGGEKLFF. In nucleotides, the CDR3 is TGTGCCAGCAGCTTGGGTCAGGGAGGAGAAAAACTGTTTTTT.

This clonotype showed up just a few times. The chain employs TRBV6-6 and TRBJ2-5; D possibly corresponds to TRBD1 (6 bases). Trimming took 8 bases from V and 5 from J, leaving 15 bases between them. Germline V gene sequence: CDR1 MNHNY, CDR2 SVGAGI (reference sequence). The CDR3 is made up of 13 amino acids. CDR3 DNA sequence: TGTGCCAGCGGGGGTGCAGGGGTGGAGACCCAGTACTTC. This gives the protein CASGGAGVETQYF.

The rearrangement links TRBV2 to TRBJ2-5; tentative D call: TRBD1 (6 bases). CDR1 SNHLY and CDR2 FYNNEI come from the germline V gene. With 6 bases removed from V and 1 base from J, the gap between germline ends came to 12 bases. The CDR3 length is 14 residues. CDR3 coding DNA: TGTGCCAGCAGCGCCCGACAGGTCCAAGAGACCCAGTACTTC. This gives the protein CASSARQVQETQYF.

This clonotype has more than one count but fewer than ten. This rearrangement joins TRBV9 to TRBJ1-6; no reliable D call. The length of the CDR3 is 14 residues. CDR1 and CDR2 from the germline V gene are SGDLS and YYNGEE. V lost 0 bases to trimming and J lost 8 bases, with 9 bases between them. This CDR3 reads CASSVAAVDSPLHF. CDR3 sequence (DNA): TGTGCCAGCAGCGTAGCGGCCGTAGATTCACCCCTCCACTTT.